These 9 T cell receptor beta chains originate from one sample sequenced in a study of beta chain features in type 1 diabetes. Expressed TCRB transcripts got sequenced, as all isolated RNA was reverse transcribed. Assay used: immunoSEQ multiplex PCR; TCRdb lists only in-frame clones, some missing. The profile covers more than 250,000 clones, with just over 20% appearing a single time and 0.028% taken by the ten largest. The study's findings and limits: TCRB CDR3s from Type 1 diabetes patients were moderately but significantly shorter in all four CD4+ subsets.

These receptors have no identified antigens. The sample comprised naive CD4+ T cells from blood. The source of these receptors is a woman between 40 and 55 years old with type 1 diabetes.

Comments on this clone: The junction shows a germline mismatch at one end, possibly a read error. The J gene is TRBJ1-4, the V gene TRBV6-5, with 10 bases aligning to TRBD1. CDR1 and CDR2 from the germline V gene are MNHEY and SVGAGI. This CDR3 comprises 14 residues. The CDR3 DNA is TGTGCCAGCAGAACGACAGGGGGCAATGGAAAACTGTTTTTT. Its protein product is CASRTTGGNGKLFF.

This chain connects TRBV5-1 to TRBJ2-6; 9 bases line up with TRBD1. This CDR3 is 16 amino acids long. The germline gives CDR1 SGHRS, CDR2 YFSETQ. Trimming removed 4 bases from V and 2 bases from J; junction bases left unmatched: 4. The CDR3 coding sequence is TGCGCCAGCAGCCAGGGACAGGGACCTGGGGCCAACGTCCTGACTTTC. It yields the protein CASSQGQGPGANVLTF.

The chain recombines TRBV7-9 with TRBJ1-2; TRBD1 might be the D (5 bases). The germline gives CDR1 SEHNR, CDR2 FQNEAQ (reference sequence). CDR3 length equals 15 residues. The V and J ends lost 1 base and 0 bases respectively, with 9 bases between them. CDR3 protein: CASSLVTETNYGYTF. CDR3 coding DNA: TGTGCCAGCAGCTTAGTGACAGAAACTAACTATGGCTACACCTTC.

This sequence joins TRBV30 and TRBJ2-7; 8 positions match TRBD1. Trimming took 3 bases from V and 2 from J; bases not matched to a gene: 12. Germline V gene data show CDR1 as GTSNPN and CDR2 as SVGIG (reference sequence). CDR3 length: 16 amino acids. The CDR3 loop is CAWRRLTGGTAYEQYF. CDR3 DNA sequence: TGTGCCTGGAGACGACTTACAGGGGGTACAGCCTACGAGCAGTACTTC.

The CDR3 sequence: CATSRGQNTEAFF. DNA of the CDR3: TGTGCCACCAGCAGAGGACAGAACACTGAAGCTTTCTTT. The chain recombines TRBV15 with TRBJ1-1; D uncertain. Trimming stripped 1 base from V and 1 base from J, with 4 bases between. The CDR3 is 13 amino acids. CDR1 and CDR2 from the germline V gene are LNHNV and YYDKDF (reference sequence).

The rearrangement joins TRBV28 to TRBJ2-5, with 14 bases identical to TRBD2. CDR3 length: 15 residues. In germline, CDR1 is MDHEN, CDR2 SYDVKM. Trimming at V came to 3 bases and at J to 4 bases, leaving 1 base not matched to a gene. The CDR3 spells CASSLGLAGVETQYF. The CDR3 region has the DNA TGTGCCAGCAGTTTGGGACTAGCGGGAGTAGAGACCCAGTACTTC.

The V and J genes are TRBV9 and TRBJ1-2; D not certain. The germline CDR1 and CDR2 sequences are SGDLS and YYNGEE. This CDR3 has 14 residues. Trimming pared 3 bases from V and 4 bases from J, leaving 13 bases between. CDR3 in amino acids: CASSEGNGGYGYTF. The CDR3 coding sequence is TGTGCCAGCAGCGAGGGCAACGGAGGCTATGGCTACACCTTC.

In DNA, the CDR3 is TGTGCCAGCTCACCCGCGGGGGGGGTGAGATCACCCCTCCACTTT. Protein sequence: CASSPAGGVRSPLHF. The genes are TRBV18 and TRBJ1-6; a weak D match, TRBD1 (5 bases). The CDR3 spans 15 residues. V lost 3 bases and J 10 bases, leaving 16 bases between the germline ends. Germline loops: CDR1 KGHSH, CDR2 LQKENI.

V is TRBV5-1 and J is TRBJ2-1; possible D gene TRBD2, 6 bases. This CDR3 is 15 amino acids long. Germline CDR1 is SGHRS and CDR2 is YFSETQ. Trimming left V 0 bases short and J 6 bases short, with 13 bases between. CDR3 nucleotides: TGCGCCAGCAGCTTGGGACGTCCGGGGGTCAATGAGCAGTTCTTC. Protein: CASSLGRPGVNEQFF.